A single sample gave rise to the 8 T cell receptor beta chains below, sequenced in a study of graft-versus-host responses after intestinal transplantation. These receptors' antigens are unknown. Some clones are missing from TCRdb's copy, which holds only in-frame ones; the method was immunoSEQ multiplex PCR. The sample yields 100,000 to 140,000 clones, around 90% seen once. Sequencing used unstimulated CD4+ T cells sorted from spleen or lymph node cells, obtained before transplant. These receptors were obtained from a human donor who was the organ donor for an intestinal transplant.

The chain recombines TRBV5-1 with TRBJ2-2; D possibly matches TRBD1 or TRBD2 (5 bases each). This CDR3 spans 15 amino acids. V was pared by 2 bases and J by 2 bases, with 10 bases between. Germline V CDR1 and CDR2: SGHRS, YFSETQ. In DNA, the CDR3 is TGCGCCAGCAGCTTTACCGGGGCCAACACCGGGGAGCTGTTTTTT. Translated, it gives CASSFTGANTGELFF. Variable domain in full (rest from reference TRBV5-1 and TRBJ2-2): KAGVTQTPRYLIKTRGQQVTLSCSPISGHRSVSWYQQTPGQGLQFLFEYFSETQRNKGNFPGRFSGRQFSNSRSEMNVSTLELGDSALYLCASSFTGANTGELFFGEGSRLTVL.

The V gene is TRBV11-2, the J gene TRBJ2-4; tentatively, D is TRBD1 (5 bases). Germline V gene lookup returns CDR1 SGHAT and CDR2 FQNNGV. The CDR3 sequence is 16 residues long. With 2 bases removed from V and 2 bases from J, the gap between germline ends came to 13 bases. The CDR3 sequence is CASSLIRDRSKNIQYF. The CDR3 bases are TGTGCCAGCAGCTTAATTCGAGACAGATCCAAAAACATTCAGTACTTC.

The V gene is TRBV28, the J gene TRBJ1-1; D gene uncertain. V gave up 2 bases and J gave up 10 bases, with 11 bases separating them. This CDR3 comprises 12 residues. Germline lookup yields CDR1 MDHEN and CDR2 SYDVKM. The CDR3 sequence is CASSLLLSVAFF. CDR3 in DNA: TGTGCCAGCAGTTTACTGTTATCCGTAGCTTTCTTT.

This clone appeared a single time. The CDR3 sequence: CASSLLGQGVAGELFF. The CDR3 bases are TGTGCCAGCAGTTTATTGGGACAAGGGGTGGCCGGGGAGCTGTTTTTT. The V call is TRBV27, the J call TRBJ2-2; D may be TRBD1 (6 bases). Germline V CDR1 and CDR2: MNHEY, SMNVEV (reference sequence). There are 16 residues in the CDR3. The germline V and J ends were trimmed by 1 base and 6 bases, with 15 bases remaining between them.

The chain carries TRBV6-6 and TRBJ1-1; D gene unclear. This CDR3 spans 13 amino acids. V lost 2 bases and J 1 base, leaving 5 bases between the germline ends. CDR1 and CDR2 from the germline V gene are MNHNY and SVGAGI (reference sequence). The CDR3 loop is CASSYKQNTEAFF. The CDR3 region has the DNA TGTGCCAGCAGTTACAAACAGAACACTGAAGCTTTCTTT.

This clone was counted once. This sequence joins TRBV5-6 and TRBJ2-1, with D possibly being TRBD1 (6 bases). V was clipped by 5 bases and J by 7 bases, with 22 bases between them. Per the germline V gene, CDR1 is SGHDT and CDR2 is YYEEEE. CDR3 length: 16 residues. CDR3 sequence: CASSTTHNTGSNEQFF. CDR3 coding DNA: TGTGCCAGCAGTACCACACACAATACAGGGTCTAATGAGCAGTTCTTC.

This rearrangement joins TRBV19 to TRBJ1-6; 7 nucleotides match TRBD1. CDR1 is LNHDA and CDR2 is SQIVND in the germline V gene (reference sequence). This CDR3 contains 15 residues. V was pared by 4 bases and J by 7 bases, with 7 bases of the junction left unmatched. The CDR3 here is CASSRNDRANSPLHF. The CDR3 nucleotides read TGTGCCAGTAGTAGGAACGACAGGGCGAATTCACCCCTCCACTTT.

The chain uses TRBV15 and TRBJ2-3, with 9 bases aligning to TRBD2. V lost 2 bases and J lost 3; bases outside the gene matches: 9. The germline CDR1 and CDR2 sequences are LNHNV and YYDKDF (reference sequence). This CDR3 is built from 17 residues. The CDR3 region is CATSRTLAGEATDTQYF. CDR3 nucleotide sequence: TGTGCCACCAGCAGAACATTAGCGGGAGAGGCGACAGATACGCAGTATTTT. Using reference TRBV15 and TRBJ2-3 for the parts outside the CDR3, the full variable domain is DAMVIQNPRYQVTQFGKPVTLSCSQTLNHNVMYWYQQKSSQAPKLLFHYYDKDFNNEADTPDNFQSRRPNTSFCFLDIRSPGLGDTAMYLCATSRTLAGEATDTQYFGPGTRLTVL.